This T cell receptor (beta chain) came from a study of T-cell reconstitution after alpha-beta-depleted transplantation in children. Preparing the TCRbeta library involved the use of unique molecular identifiers. Each CDR3 protein is one row after TCRdb ran MiXCR on the PCR reads. In the table there are more than 150,000 distinct CDR3 sequences, around 6.8% of which are singletons. V lost 11 bases and J 0 bases, leaving 8 bases between the germline ends. CDR3 size: 12 residues. The rearrangement joins TRBV6-7 to TRBJ1-5, with D possibly TRBD1 on 5 matching bases. TRBV6-7 has ORF status, its function being uncertain. The sample here was PBMCs from the stem cell graft donor, taken from the stem cell graft. This TCR derives from a human donor who donated a stem cell graft to a child with Wiskott-Aldrich syndrome. Here the CDR3 DNA reads TGTGCCGGGGGGAGTAGCAATCAGCCCCAGCATTTT. This sequence encodes CAGGSSNQPQHF.